This is a list of T cell receptor beta chains from one sample in a study of T cells in Graves' hyperthyroidism and ophthalmopathy. MiXCR was run by TCRdb on the multiplex PCR reads, yielding one entry per CDR3 protein. The sample records about 320,000 distinct CDR3 sequences, approximately 17% being singletons. The sequenced sample consisted of blood. These receptor sequences come from a man aged 30 to 39 with Graves' hyperthyroidism. CDR3s include the opening cysteine and the closing phenylalanine or tryptophan. The order of the fields is J gene, V gene, D gene, clone size, CDR3 DNA, CDR3 protein. A D gene is named only where the DNA matches it firmly. Rows give clone size only sometimes, using once, few, many, or a class for an expanded clone.

j_gene: TRBJ2-1; v_gene: TRBV27; d_gene: .; abundance: few; CDR3nt: TGTGCCAGCAGTTTAAATCAGGGTGAGCAGTTCTTC; CDR3aa: CASSLNQGEQFF
j_gene: TRBJ1-2; v_gene: TRBV5-5; d_gene: .; abundance: many; CDR3nt: TGTGCCAGCAGCTTGGGGACAGAGAGCTATGGCTACACCTTC; CDR3aa: CASSLGTESYGYTF
j_gene: TRBJ2-1; v_gene: TRBV20-1; d_gene: TRBD2; abundance: .; CDR3nt: TGCAGTGCCCGGACTAGCGGGAGTAGGGATGAGCAGTTCTTC; CDR3aa: CSARTSGSRDEQFF
j_gene: TRBJ2-7; v_gene: TRBV3-1; d_gene: TRBD2; abundance: many; CDR3nt: TGTGCCAGCAGCCCGTCATCGGGAGGGTCCGCCGAGCAGTACTTC; CDR3aa: CASSPSSGGSAEQYF
j_gene: TRBJ2-3; v_gene: TRBV2; d_gene: .; abundance: many; CDR3nt: TGTGCCAGCAGTGCCCTAGATACGCAGTATTTT; CDR3aa: CASSALDTQYF
j_gene: TRBJ2-6; v_gene: TRBV27; d_gene: .; abundance: few; CDR3nt: TGTGCCAGCAGTTTAAGCCTCTCTGGGGCCAACGTCCTGACTTTC; CDR3aa: CASSLSLSGANVLTF
j_gene: TRBJ2-1; v_gene: TRBV5-1; d_gene: .; abundance: .; CDR3nt: TGCGCCAGCAGCTTGGGGTTTGGGAACAATGAGCAGTTCTTC; CDR3aa: CASSLGFGNNEQFF
j_gene: TRBJ2-1; v_gene: TRBV24-1; d_gene: TRBD2; abundance: many; CDR3nt: TGTGCCACCAGTGACCCAAGGGCTAGCGGGAGACCCGGATCCTACAATGAGCAGTTCTTC; CDR3aa: CATSDPRASGRPGSYNEQFF
j_gene: TRBJ2-7; v_gene: TRBV11-2; d_gene: .; abundance: .; CDR3nt: TGTGCCAGCAGCTTAGGACAGGAGTTATACGAGCAGTACTTC; CDR3aa: CASSLGQELYEQYF
j_gene: TRBJ2-2; v_gene: TRBV12-3/TRBV12-4; d_gene: .; abundance: many; CDR3nt: TGTGCCAGCAGGACGCGGAACACCGGGGAGCTGTTTTTT; CDR3aa: CASRTRNTGELFF
j_gene: TRBJ2-5; v_gene: TRBV28; d_gene: TRBD2; abundance: .; CDR3nt: TGTGCCAGCAGAATAGCGGGAGGTGTAGAGACCCAGTACTTC; CDR3aa: CASRIAGGVETQYF
j_gene: TRBJ2-5; v_gene: TRBV4-1; d_gene: TRBD1; abundance: .; CDR3nt: TGCGCCAGCAGCCTACGGGACAGCAGAGAGACCCAGTACTTC; CDR3aa: CASSLRDSRETQYF
j_gene: TRBJ2-7; v_gene: TRBV18; d_gene: .; abundance: few; CDR3nt: TGTGCCAGCTCACCACCAACATACAGGGCGGGCTCCTACGAGCAGTACTTC; CDR3aa: CASSPPTYRAGSYEQYF
j_gene: TRBJ2-1; v_gene: TRBV29-1; d_gene: .; abundance: .; CDR3nt: TGCAGCGTTGAGACCCCCGGAACTAATGAGCAGTTCTTC; CDR3aa: CSVETPGTNEQFF
j_gene: TRBJ2-1; v_gene: TRBV28; d_gene: .; abundance: many; CDR3nt: TGTGCCAGCAGTTTATCACAGAGCTCCTACAATGAGCAGTTCTTC; CDR3aa: CASSLSQSSYNEQFF
j_gene: TRBJ2-3; v_gene: TRBV12-3/TRBV12-4; d_gene: TRBD1; abundance: many; CDR3nt: TGTGCCAGCAGTCCCCCCCCGGGACAGGGGGCCACCACAGATACGCAGTATTTT; CDR3aa: CASSPPPGQGATTDTQYF
j_gene: TRBJ2-1; v_gene: TRBV5-8; d_gene: .; abundance: many; CDR3nt: TGTGCCAGCAGCTCACGAGCGGGCCACAATGAGCAGTTCTTC; CDR3aa: CASSSRAGHNEQFF
j_gene: TRBJ2-2; v_gene: TRBV18; d_gene: TRBD1; abundance: many; CDR3nt: TGTGCCAGCTCAGGACAGGGGAACACCGGGGAGCTGTTTTTT; CDR3aa: CASSGQGNTGELFF
j_gene: TRBJ1-1; v_gene: TRBV30; d_gene: .; abundance: .; CDR3nt: TGTGCCTGGGGTGTGGGGTACACTGAAGCTTGCTTT; CDR3aa: CAWGVGYTEACF
j_gene: TRBJ2-1; v_gene: TRBV5-1; d_gene: TRBD2; abundance: few; CDR3nt: TGCGCCAGCAGCTTGGGAGCGGGAGCAGCCTACAATGAGCAGTTCTTC; CDR3aa: CASSLGAGAAYNEQFF
j_gene: TRBJ1-1; v_gene: TRBV10-3; d_gene: .; abundance: .; CDR3nt: TGTGCCACCCGGCCAGGGGCAGGGGAAACTGAAGCTTTCTTT; CDR3aa: CATRPGAGETEAFF
j_gene: TRBJ2-3; v_gene: TRBV30; d_gene: TRBD2; abundance: .; CDR3nt: TGTGCCGGGAGTGGCGGGAGTTCTGGAGATACGCAGTATTTT; CDR3aa: CAGSGGSSGDTQYF
j_gene: TRBJ2-4; v_gene: TRBV2; d_gene: .; abundance: .; CDR3nt: TGTGCCAGCAGTGAAAGTCACGATCGCCAATCCATAGCCAAAAACATTCAGTACTTC; CDR3aa: CASSESHDRQSIAKNIQYF
j_gene: TRBJ1-3; v_gene: TRBV3-1; d_gene: .; abundance: few; CDR3nt: TGTGCCAGCAGCCAGTCATCTGCGGCTGGAGACACCATATATTTT; CDR3aa: CASSQSSAAGDTIYF
j_gene: TRBJ2-2; v_gene: TRBV11-2; d_gene: TRBD2; abundance: many; CDR3nt: TGTGCCAGCAGCCCAAACAGCGGGAAGTTGGCCGGGGAGCTGTTTTTT; CDR3aa: CASSPNSGKLAGELFF
j_gene: TRBJ2-1; v_gene: TRBV7-3; d_gene: TRBD1; abundance: few; CDR3nt: TGTGCCAGCAGCGCAACAGGGGGCAATGGCGATGAGCAGTTCTTC; CDR3aa: CASSATGGNGDEQFF
j_gene: TRBJ2-1; v_gene: TRBV5-1; d_gene: .; abundance: many; CDR3nt: TGCGCCAGCAGCCAGGGGAGTTCCTACAATGAGCAGTTCTTC; CDR3aa: CASSQGSSYNEQFF
j_gene: TRBJ2-1; v_gene: TRBV6-1; d_gene: TRBD1; abundance: many; CDR3nt: TGTGCCAGCAGTGAAGAAGGGACAGGGAACAATGAGCAGTTCTTC; CDR3aa: CASSEEGTGNNEQFF
j_gene: TRBJ1-2; v_gene: TRBV7-8; d_gene: TRBD1; abundance: .; CDR3nt: TGTGCCAGCAGCCGATCAGGACAGGGGTATGGCTACACCTTC; CDR3aa: CASSRSGQGYGYTF
j_gene: TRBJ2-7; v_gene: TRBV5-1; d_gene: TRBD1; abundance: many; CDR3nt: TGCGCCAGCAGCCCGGGACAGATATACGAGCAGTACTTC; CDR3aa: CASSPGQIYEQYF
j_gene: TRBJ1-2; v_gene: TRBV7-9; d_gene: .; abundance: .; CDR3nt: TGTGCCAGCAGACCGACAGGCCTGGGCGGCTACACCTTC; CDR3aa: CASRPTGLGGYTF
j_gene: TRBJ2-1; v_gene: TRBV7-6; d_gene: .; abundance: .; CDR3nt: TGTGCCAGCACTATTTTAATGAGCTCCTACAATGAGCAGTTCTTC; CDR3aa: CASTILMSSYNEQFF
j_gene: TRBJ2-7; v_gene: TRBV7-2; d_gene: .; abundance: few; CDR3nt: TGCGCCAGCAGCCCCCCCTCCTTGAAAGAGCAGTACTTC; CDR3aa: CASSPPSLKEQYF
j_gene: TRBJ2-4; v_gene: TRBV12-3/TRBV12-4; d_gene: TRBD2; abundance: many; CDR3nt: TGTGCCAGCAGTCCGGGACTAGCGGGAGTCTGGGCCAAAAACATTCAGTACTTC; CDR3aa: CASSPGLAGVWAKNIQYF
j_gene: TRBJ2-1; v_gene: TRBV9; d_gene: TRBD2; abundance: .; CDR3nt: TGTACCAGCAGCGTAGGAATTTTTGGGGAGGGGAATGAGCAGTTCTTC; CDR3aa: CTSSVGIFGEGNEQFF
j_gene: TRBJ1-5; v_gene: TRBV11-2; d_gene: .; abundance: .; CDR3nt: TGTGCCAGCAGCCTGACGGGCTGGGGCAATCAGCCCCAGCATTTT; CDR3aa: CASSLTGWGNQPQHF
j_gene: TRBJ1-5; v_gene: TRBV12-3/TRBV12-4; d_gene: TRBD1; abundance: many; CDR3nt: TGTGCCAGCAGTGGGACAGGTACTAGCAATCAGCCCCAGCATTTT; CDR3aa: CASSGTGTSNQPQHF
j_gene: TRBJ1-5; v_gene: TRBV12-3/TRBV12-4; d_gene: .; abundance: .; CDR3nt: TGTGCCAGCACCGAGAGCCTACCTGGGCCCCAGCATTTT; CDR3aa: CASTESLPGPQHF
j_gene: TRBJ2-2; v_gene: TRBV5-8; d_gene: .; abundance: .; CDR3nt: TGTGCCAGCAGCTATTCGACAAGGGCGAACACCGGGGAGCTGTTTTTT; CDR3aa: CASSYSTRANTGELFF
j_gene: TRBJ2-3; v_gene: TRBV12-3/TRBV12-4; d_gene: TRBD1; abundance: few; CDR3nt: TGTGCCAGCAGCACCGGGACAGTCAGCACAGATACGCAGTATTTT; CDR3aa: CASSTGTVSTDTQYF
j_gene: TRBJ1-2; v_gene: TRBV19; d_gene: TRBD1; abundance: few; CDR3nt: TGTGCCAGTAGTATTAATCCTACAGGGGGAGACTATGGCTACACCTTC; CDR3aa: CASSINPTGGDYGYTF
j_gene: TRBJ1-2; v_gene: TRBV6-1; d_gene: .; abundance: .; CDR3nt: TGTGCCAGCAGCCAGGGGCGGTATGGCTACACCTTC; CDR3aa: CASSQGRYGYTF
j_gene: TRBJ1-2; v_gene: TRBV19; d_gene: .; abundance: few; CDR3nt: TGTGCCAGTAGTAGACGGGAAGCTGGTGACTATGGCTACACCTTC; CDR3aa: CASSRREAGDYGYTF
j_gene: TRBJ1-1; v_gene: TRBV3-1; d_gene: .; abundance: many; CDR3nt: TGTGCCAGCAGCCAGGGGGCCGCTGAAGCTTTCTTT; CDR3aa: CASSQGAAEAFF
j_gene: TRBJ2-7; v_gene: TRBV20-1; d_gene: .; abundance: few; CDR3nt: TGCAGTGCCGAGGAGGGGGGCGAGCAGTACTTC; CDR3aa: CSAEEGGEQYF
j_gene: TRBJ2-7; v_gene: TRBV24-1; d_gene: .; abundance: .; CDR3nt: TGTGCCACCAGTGATTCTGACAGAGACCACGAGCAGTACTTC; CDR3aa: CATSDSDRDHEQYF
j_gene: TRBJ2-5; v_gene: TRBV12-3/TRBV12-4; d_gene: TRBD2; abundance: few; CDR3nt: TGTGCCAGCAGACCTGGACTAGCGGGAGGAGAGACCCAGTACTTC; CDR3aa: CASRPGLAGGETQYF
j_gene: TRBJ1-3; v_gene: TRBV20-1; d_gene: .; abundance: once; CDR3nt: TGCAGTGCCCCCGTTTCGAGGGGATCTGGAAACACCATATATTTT; CDR3aa: CSAPVSRGSGNTIYF
j_gene: TRBJ2-3; v_gene: TRBV14; d_gene: .; abundance: .; CDR3nt: TGTGCCAGCAGCCAAAGGGTACTAGGACTTACCACAGATACGCAGTATTTT; CDR3aa: CASSQRVLGLTTDTQYF